The clone carrying this T cell receptor (beta chain) has just a few counts. No antigen is known for it. The data are from a study of regulatory T cells in long-lasting Graves disease. Study-wide background: Persistent cases were those of Graves' disease that involved over 5 years of antithyroid drugs with positive TSH receptor antibodies.

As to time point: persistent/refractory GD, antithyroid drugs over 5 years with positive TRAb. Construction of the TCR library relied on RNA isolated from PBMCs. Investigators report Graves' disease was diagnosed under American Thyroid Association guidelines. Sequencing libraries for TCR beta were prepared with iRepertoire HTBI primers and Arm-PCR of CDR3 regions. TCRdb recomputed calls from the multiplex PCR reads with MiXCR, one row per CDR3 protein. The sample shows 360,000 or so distinct CDR3 sequences, roughly 24% of them seen only once. CDR1 and CDR2 (germline): KGHSH, LQKENI. The CDR3 is 13 amino acids. Trimming took 3 bases from V and 5 from J, leaving 10 bases between them. Study conclusions and caveats: What was studied was peripheral blood only, and not thyroid tissue. Persistent patients shared some 2,500 public clonotypes among themselves. Newly diagnosed patients shared fewer, at more than 750.

This chain joins TRBV18 and TRBJ2-5, with D unresolved. The TCR originated in a middle-aged woman with Graves disease. Source: peripheral blood mononuclear cells (PBMCs), taken when the disease was refractory, from a patient treated with antithyroid drugs. CDR3 DNA sequence: TGTGCCAGCTCACCTCGTCCCTGGGAGACCCAGTACTTC. Translating it yields CASSPRPWETQYF.